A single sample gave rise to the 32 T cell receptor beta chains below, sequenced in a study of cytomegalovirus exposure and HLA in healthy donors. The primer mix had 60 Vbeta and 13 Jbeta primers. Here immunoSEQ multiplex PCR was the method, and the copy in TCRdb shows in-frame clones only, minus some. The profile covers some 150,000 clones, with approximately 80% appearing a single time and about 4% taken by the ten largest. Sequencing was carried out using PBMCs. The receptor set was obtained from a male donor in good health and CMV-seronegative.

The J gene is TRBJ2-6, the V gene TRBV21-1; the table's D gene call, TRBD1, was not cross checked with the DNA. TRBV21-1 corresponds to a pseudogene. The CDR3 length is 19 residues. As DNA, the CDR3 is TGTGCCAGCAGCAAAGCGCGAAGGGGCCGACACTCTGGGGCCAACGTCCTGACTTTC. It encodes CASSKARRGRHSGANVLTF.

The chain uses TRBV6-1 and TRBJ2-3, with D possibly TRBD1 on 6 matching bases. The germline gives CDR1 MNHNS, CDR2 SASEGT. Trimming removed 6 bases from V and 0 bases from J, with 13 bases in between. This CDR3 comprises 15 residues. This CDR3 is CASSGQTVSTDTQYF. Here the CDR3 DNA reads TGTGCCAGCAGCGGACAGACCGTTAGCACAGATACGCAGTATTTT.

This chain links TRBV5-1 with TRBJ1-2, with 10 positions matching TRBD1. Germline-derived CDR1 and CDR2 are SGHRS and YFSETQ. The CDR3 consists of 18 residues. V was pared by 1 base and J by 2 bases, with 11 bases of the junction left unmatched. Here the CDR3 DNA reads TGCGCCAGCAGCTTGTCCGGACAGGGGGACGGAAACAACTATGGCTACACCTTC. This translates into CASSLSGQGDGNNYGYTF.

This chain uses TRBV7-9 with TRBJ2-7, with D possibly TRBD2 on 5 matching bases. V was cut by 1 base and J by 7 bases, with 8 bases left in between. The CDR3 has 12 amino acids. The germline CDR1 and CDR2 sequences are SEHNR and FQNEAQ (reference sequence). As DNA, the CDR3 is TGTGCCAGCAGCTTAGGGTCGGGGGAGCAGTACTTC. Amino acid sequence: CASSLGSGEQYF. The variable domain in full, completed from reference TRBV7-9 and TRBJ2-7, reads DTGVSQNPRHKITKRGQNVTFRCDPISEHNRLYWYRQTLGQGPEFLTYFQNEAQLEKSRLLSDRFSAERPKGSFSTLEIQRTEQGDSAMYLCASSLGSGEQYFGPGTRLTVT.

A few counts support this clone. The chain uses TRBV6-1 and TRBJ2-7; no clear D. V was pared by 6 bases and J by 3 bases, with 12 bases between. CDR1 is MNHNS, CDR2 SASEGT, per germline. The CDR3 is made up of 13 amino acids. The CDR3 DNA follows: TGTGCCAGCAGCCAACACGAAAACTACGAGCAGTACTTC. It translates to CASSQHENYEQYF.

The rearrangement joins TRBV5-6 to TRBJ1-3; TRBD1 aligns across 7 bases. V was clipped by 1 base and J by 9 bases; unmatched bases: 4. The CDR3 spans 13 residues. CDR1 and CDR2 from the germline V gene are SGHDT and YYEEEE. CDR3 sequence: CASSLKGATTIYF. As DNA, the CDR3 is TGTGCCAGCAGCTTGAAGGGGGCAACCACCATATATTTT.

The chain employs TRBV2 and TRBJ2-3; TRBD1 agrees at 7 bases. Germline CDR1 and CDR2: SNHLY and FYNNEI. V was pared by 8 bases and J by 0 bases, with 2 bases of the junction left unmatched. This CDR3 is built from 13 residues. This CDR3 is CASRQGSTDTQYF. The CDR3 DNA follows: TGTGCCAGCCGACAGGGCAGCACAGATACGCAGTATTTT. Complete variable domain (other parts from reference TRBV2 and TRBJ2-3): EPEVTQTPSHQVTQMGQEVILRCVPISNHLYFYWYRQILGQKVEFLVSFYNNEISEKSEIFDDQFSVERPDGSNFTLKIRSTKLEDSAMYFCASRQGSTDTQYFGPGTRLTVL.

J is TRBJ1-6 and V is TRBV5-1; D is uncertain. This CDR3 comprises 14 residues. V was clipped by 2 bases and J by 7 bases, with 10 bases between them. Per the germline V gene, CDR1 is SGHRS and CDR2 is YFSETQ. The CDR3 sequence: CASSFIQPNSPLHF. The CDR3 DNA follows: TGCGCCAGCAGCTTCATACAGCCAAATTCACCCCTCCACTTT.

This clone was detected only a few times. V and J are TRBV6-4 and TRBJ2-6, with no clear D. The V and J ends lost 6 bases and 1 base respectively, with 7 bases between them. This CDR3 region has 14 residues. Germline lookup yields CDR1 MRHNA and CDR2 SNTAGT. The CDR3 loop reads CASSLTSGANVLTF. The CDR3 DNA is TGTGCCAGCAGCCTAACGTCTGGGGCCAACGTCCTGACTTTC.

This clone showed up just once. The CDR3 spells CASSLRTGGYTDTQYF. DNA of the CDR3: TGTGCCAGCAGTTTGAGGACAGGGGGCTACACAGATACGCAGTATTTT. V and J are TRBV5-6 and TRBJ2-3, with TRBD1 identical over 11 bases. The CDR3 sequence is 16 residues long. The V gene end was trimmed by 5 bases and the J gene end by 2 bases; junction bases not matched to a gene: 7. Per the germline V gene, CDR1 is SGHDT and CDR2 is YYEEEE. Full variable domain (missing parts from reference TRBV5-6 and TRBJ2-3): DAGVTQSPTHLIKTRGQQVTLRCSPKSGHDTVSWYQQALGQGPQFIFQYYEEEERQRGNFPDRFSGHQFPNYSSELNVNALLLGDSALYLCASSLRTGGYTDTQYFGPGTRLTVL.

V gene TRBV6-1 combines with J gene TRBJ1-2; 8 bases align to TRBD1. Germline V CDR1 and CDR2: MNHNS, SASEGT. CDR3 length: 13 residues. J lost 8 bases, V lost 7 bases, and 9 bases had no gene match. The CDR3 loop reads CASTRDRKGGYTF. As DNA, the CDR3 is TGTGCCAGCACCCGGGACAGGAAGGGGGGCTACACCTTC.

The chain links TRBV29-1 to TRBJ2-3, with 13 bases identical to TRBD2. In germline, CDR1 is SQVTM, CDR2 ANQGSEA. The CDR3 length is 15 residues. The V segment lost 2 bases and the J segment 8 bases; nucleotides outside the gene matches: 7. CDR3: CSVELRLAGGGTQYF. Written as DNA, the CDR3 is TGCAGCGTTGAACTAAGACTAGCGGGGGGAGGTACGCAGTATTTT.

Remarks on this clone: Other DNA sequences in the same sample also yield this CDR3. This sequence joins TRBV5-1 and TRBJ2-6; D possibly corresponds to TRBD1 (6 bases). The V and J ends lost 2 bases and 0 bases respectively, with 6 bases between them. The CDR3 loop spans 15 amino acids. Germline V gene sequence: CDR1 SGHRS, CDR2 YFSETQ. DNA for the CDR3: TGCGCCAGCAGCTTAGGGGGCTCTGGGGCCAACGTCCTGACTTTC. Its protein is CASSLGGSGANVLTF.

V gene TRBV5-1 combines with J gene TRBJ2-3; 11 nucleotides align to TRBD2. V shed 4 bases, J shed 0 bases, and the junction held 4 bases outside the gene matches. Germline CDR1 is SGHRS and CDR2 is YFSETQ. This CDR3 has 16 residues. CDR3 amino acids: CASSPRLAGSTDTQYF. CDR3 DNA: TGCGCCAGCAGCCCACGACTAGCGGGAAGCACAGATACGCAGTATTTT.

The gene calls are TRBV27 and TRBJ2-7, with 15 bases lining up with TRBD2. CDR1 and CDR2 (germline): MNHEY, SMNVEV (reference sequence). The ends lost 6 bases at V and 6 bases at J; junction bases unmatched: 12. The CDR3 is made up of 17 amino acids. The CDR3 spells CASSSGTSGGSLGEQYF. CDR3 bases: TGTGCCAGCAGCTCAGGGACTAGCGGGGGGAGCCTCGGCGAGCAGTACTTC.

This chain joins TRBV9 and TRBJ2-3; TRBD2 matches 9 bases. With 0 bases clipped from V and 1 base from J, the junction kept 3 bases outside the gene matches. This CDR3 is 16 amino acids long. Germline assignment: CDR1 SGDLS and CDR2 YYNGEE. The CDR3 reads CASSVGSSGGTDTQYF. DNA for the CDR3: TGTGCCAGCAGCGTAGGGTCTAGCGGGGGCACAGATACGCAGTATTTT. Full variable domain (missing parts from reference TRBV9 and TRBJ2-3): DSGVTQTPKHLITATGQRVTLRCSPRSGDLSVYWYQQSLDQGLQFLIQYYNGEERAKGNILERFSAQQFPDLHSELNLSSLELGDSALYFCASSVGSSGGTDTQYFGPGTRLTVL.

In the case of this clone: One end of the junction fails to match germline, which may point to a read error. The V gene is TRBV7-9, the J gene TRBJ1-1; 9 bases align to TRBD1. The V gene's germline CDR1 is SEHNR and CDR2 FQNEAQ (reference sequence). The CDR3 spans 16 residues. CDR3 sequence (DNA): TGTTCCAGCAGCCCCACAGGGGGCCAAGGGGGCACTGAAGCTTTCTTT. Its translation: CSSSPTGGQGGTEAFF.

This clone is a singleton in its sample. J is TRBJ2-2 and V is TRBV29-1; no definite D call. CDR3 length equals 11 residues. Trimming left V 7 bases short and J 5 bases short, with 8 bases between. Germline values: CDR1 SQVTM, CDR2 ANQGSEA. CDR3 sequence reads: CSGGKTGELFF. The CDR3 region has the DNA TGCAGCGGAGGAAAAACCGGGGAGCTGTTTTTT.

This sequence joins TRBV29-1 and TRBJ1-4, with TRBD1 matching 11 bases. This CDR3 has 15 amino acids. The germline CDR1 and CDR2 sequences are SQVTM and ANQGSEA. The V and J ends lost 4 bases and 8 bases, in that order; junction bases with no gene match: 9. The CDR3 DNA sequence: TGCAGCGTTGTAAGGGCGGACAGGGGGCCCGAAAAACTGTTTTTT. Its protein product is CSVVRADRGPEKLFF.

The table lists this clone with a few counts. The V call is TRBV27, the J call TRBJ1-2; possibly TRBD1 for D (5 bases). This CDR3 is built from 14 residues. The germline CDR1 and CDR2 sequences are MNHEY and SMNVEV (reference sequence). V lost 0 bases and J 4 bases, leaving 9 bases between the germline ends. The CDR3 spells CASSLSAGPYGYTF. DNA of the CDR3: TGTGCCAGCAGTTTATCCGCAGGGCCCTATGGCTACACCTTC.

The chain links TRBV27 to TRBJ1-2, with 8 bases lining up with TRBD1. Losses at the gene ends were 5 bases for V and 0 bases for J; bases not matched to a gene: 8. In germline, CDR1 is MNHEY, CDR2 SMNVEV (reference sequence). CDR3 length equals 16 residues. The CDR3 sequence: CASSPLDRGTNYGYTF. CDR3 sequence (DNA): TGTGCCAGCAGTCCCCTCGACAGGGGCACTAACTATGGCTACACCTTC.

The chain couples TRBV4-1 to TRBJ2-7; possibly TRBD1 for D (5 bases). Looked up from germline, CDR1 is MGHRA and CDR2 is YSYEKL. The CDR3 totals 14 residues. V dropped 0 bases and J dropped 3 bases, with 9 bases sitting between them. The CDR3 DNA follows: TGCGCCAGCAGCCAAGATTGGCAGGGCTACGAGCAGTACTTC. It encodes CASSQDWQGYEQYF.

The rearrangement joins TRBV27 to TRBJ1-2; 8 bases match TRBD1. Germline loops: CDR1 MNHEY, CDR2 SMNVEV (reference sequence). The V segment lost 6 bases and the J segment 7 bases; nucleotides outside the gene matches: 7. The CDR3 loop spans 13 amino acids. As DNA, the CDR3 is TGTGCCAGCAGCCCCGGACAGGGTATTGGCTACACCTTC. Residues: CASSPGQGIGYTF.

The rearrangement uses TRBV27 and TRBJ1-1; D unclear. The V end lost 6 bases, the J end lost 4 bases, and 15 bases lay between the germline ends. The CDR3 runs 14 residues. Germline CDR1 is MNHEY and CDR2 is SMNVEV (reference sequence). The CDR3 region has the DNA TGTGCCAGCAGACGTCCCCAGGCGACCACTGAAGCTTTCTTT. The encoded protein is CASRRPQATTEAFF.

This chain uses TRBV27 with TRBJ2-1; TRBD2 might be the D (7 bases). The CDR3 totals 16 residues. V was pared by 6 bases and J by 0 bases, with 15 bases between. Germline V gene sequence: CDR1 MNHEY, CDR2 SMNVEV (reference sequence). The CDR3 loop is CASRVYRGGSYNEQFF. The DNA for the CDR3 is TGTGCCAGCAGGGTTTATAGGGGGGGCTCCTACAATGAGCAGTTCTTC.

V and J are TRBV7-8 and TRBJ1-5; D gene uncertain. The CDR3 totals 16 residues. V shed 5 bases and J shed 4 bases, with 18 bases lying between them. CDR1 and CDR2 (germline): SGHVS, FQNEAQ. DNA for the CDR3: TGTGCCAGCAGCCCAGCTAACGGCGGGGTGAATCAGCCCCAGCATTTT. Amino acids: CASSPANGGVNQPQHF.

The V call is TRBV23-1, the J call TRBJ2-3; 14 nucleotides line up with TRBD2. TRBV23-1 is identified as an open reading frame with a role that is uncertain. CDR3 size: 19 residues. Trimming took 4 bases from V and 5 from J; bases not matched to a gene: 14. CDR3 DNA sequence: TGCGCCAGCAGTCGCACCGGGACTAGCGGGAGCCGACGGGGAGATACGCAGTATTTT. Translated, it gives CASSRTGTSGSRRGDTQYF.

CDR3 in amino acids: CASSVLHSYNEQFF. DNA for the CDR3: TGTGCCAGCAGTGTATTACACTCCTACAATGAGCAGTTCTTC. V gene TRBV6-1 combines with J gene TRBJ2-1; D gene unclear. Trimming cost V 4 bases and J 0 bases, with 7 bases left between them. The CDR3 has 14 residues. Germline values: CDR1 MNHNS, CDR2 SASEGT.

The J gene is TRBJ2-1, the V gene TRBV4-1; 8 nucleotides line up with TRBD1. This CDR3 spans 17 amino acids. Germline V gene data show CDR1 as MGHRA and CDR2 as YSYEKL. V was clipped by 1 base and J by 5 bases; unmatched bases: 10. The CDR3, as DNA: TGCGCCAGCAGCCAAGGATCTTTCCGGGACAGGCACAATGAGCAGTTCTTC. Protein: CASSQGSFRDRHNEQFF.

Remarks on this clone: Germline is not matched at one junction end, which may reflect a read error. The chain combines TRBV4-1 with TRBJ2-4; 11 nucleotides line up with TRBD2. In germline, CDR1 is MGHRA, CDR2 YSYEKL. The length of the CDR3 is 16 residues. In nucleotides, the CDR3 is TGCGCCAGCAGCCAAGAGTCTGGTAGCGGGGGGGCCTCCGTGAACTTC. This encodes CASSQESGSGGASVNF.

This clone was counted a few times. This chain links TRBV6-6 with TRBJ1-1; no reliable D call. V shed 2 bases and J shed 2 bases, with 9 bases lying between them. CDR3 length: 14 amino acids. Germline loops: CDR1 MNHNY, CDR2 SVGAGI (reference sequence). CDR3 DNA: TGTGCCAGCAGTTACGGCCAACCAAACACTGAAGCTTTCTTT. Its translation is CASSYGQPNTEAFF.

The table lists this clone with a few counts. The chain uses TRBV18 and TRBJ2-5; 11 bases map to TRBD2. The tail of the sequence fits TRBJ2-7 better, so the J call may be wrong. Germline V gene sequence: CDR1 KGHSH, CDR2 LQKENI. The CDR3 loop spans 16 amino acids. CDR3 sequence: CASSPRLAGTSHEQYF. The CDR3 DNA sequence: TGTGCCAGCTCACCCCGACTAGCGGGGACTAGCCACGAGCAGTACTTC.